This paragraph covers one T cell receptor beta chain sequence. The antigen remains unidentified. Expressed TCRB transcripts were sequenced because the isolated RNA had all been reverse transcribed beforehand. Repertoires were generated with immunoSEQ multiplex PCR, while TCRdb's copy carries only in-frame clones and drops some. The data show roughly 300,000 clones, roughly a tenth seen once. The CDR3 has 13 amino acids. CDR1 is MNHNS, CDR2 SASEGT, per germline. V trimming: 5 bases; J trimming: 5 bases; junction bases outside the gene matches: 3. Isolation of CD4+ naive, central memory, regulatory and stem cell-like memory cells was achieved by sorting via CD45RO/CCR7/CD25/CD127/CD95/CD27. This specimen comes from a study of beta chain features in type 1 diabetes. Study-level background: Regarding age, gender and cell yields, patients proved similar to healthy donors.

General observations from the study: Patients and controls would share equally any PCR tilt toward shorter templates. Moderate but significant shortening of TCRB CDR3s was recorded in all four CD4+ subsets from Type 1 diabetes patients.

This chain connects TRBV6-1 to TRBJ1-5, with 7 bases aligning to TRBD1. Material: central memory CD4+ T cells from blood. The sequence was collected from a man younger than 45 with type 1 diabetes. In DNA form, the CDR3 reads TGTGCCAGCAGTCCTACAGGGGATCAGCCCCAGCATTTT. Its translation: CASSPTGDQPQHF.